This T cell receptor (beta chain) was sequenced in a study of T cell changes during pregnancy in multiple sclerosis. Here immunoSEQ multiplex PCR was the method, and the copy in TCRdb shows in-frame clones only, minus some. This sample carries 45,000 to 60,000 clones, more than 85% of them seen once, and the ten largest clones take over 1%. CDR1 and CDR2 (germline): SGHTA, FQGNSA. J was trimmed by 4 bases and V by 5 bases; bases with no gene match: 13. This CDR3 comprises 18 residues. This clone has just one count. The clonotype originates from a female donor in good health, enrolled as a control in a pregnancy study. The material was peripheral blood, obtained after pregnancy. This rearrangement joins TRBV7-2 to TRBJ2-6; TRBD2 matches 8 bases. CDR3 nucleotides: TGTGCCAGCAGCCAAGTAGGCGAGCGGGAGATCGGGGCCAACGTCCTGACTTTC. It codes for CASSQVGEREIGANVLTF. The variable domain in full, completed from reference TRBV7-2 and TRBJ2-6, reads GAGVSQSPSNKVTEKGKDVELRCDPISGHTALYWYRQSLGQGLEFLIYFQGNSAPDKSGLPSDRFSAERTGGSVSTLTIQRTQQEDSAVYLCASSQVGEREIGANVLTFGAGSRLTVL.